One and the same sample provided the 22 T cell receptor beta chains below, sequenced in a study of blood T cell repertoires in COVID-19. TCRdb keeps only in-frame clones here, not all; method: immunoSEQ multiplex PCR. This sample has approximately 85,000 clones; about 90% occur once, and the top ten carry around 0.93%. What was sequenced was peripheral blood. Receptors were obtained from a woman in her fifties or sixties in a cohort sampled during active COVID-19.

The CDR3 spells CASSEGTGANTEAFF. The DNA of the CDR3 is TGTGCCAGCAGTGAGGGTACAGGGGCGAACACTGAAGCTTTCTTT. The chain joins TRBV6-4 to TRBJ1-1, with 7 bases that match TRBD1. CDR1 and CDR2 (germline): MRHNA, SNTAGT. This CDR3 is built from 15 residues. V trimming: 3 bases; J trimming: 1 base; junction bases outside the gene matches: 5.

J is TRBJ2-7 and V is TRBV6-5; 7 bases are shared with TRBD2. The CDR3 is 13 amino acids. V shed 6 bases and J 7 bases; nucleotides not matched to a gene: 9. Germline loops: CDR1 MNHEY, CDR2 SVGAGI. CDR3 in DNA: TGTGCCAGCAGGCAACTCCGGGGGGAGGAGCAGTACTTC. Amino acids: CASRQLRGEEQYF.

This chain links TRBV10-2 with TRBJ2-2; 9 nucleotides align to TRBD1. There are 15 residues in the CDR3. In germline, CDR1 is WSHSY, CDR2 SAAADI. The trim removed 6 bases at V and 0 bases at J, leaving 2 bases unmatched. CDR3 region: CASRRDRANTGELFF. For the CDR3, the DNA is TGCGCCAGCAGGAGGGACAGGGCGAACACCGGGGAGCTGTTTTTT.

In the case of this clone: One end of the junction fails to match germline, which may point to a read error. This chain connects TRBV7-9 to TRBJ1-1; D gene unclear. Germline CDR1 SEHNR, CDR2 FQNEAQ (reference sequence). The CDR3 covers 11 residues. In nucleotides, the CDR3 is TGTGCCAGCAGCTTAGAGCGATTCACCTCCTTT. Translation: CASSLERFTSF.

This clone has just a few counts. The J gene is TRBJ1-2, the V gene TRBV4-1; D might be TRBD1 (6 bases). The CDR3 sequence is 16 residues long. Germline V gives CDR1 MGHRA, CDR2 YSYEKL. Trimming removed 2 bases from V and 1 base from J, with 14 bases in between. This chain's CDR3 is CASSQTGTTVNYGYTF. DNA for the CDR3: TGCGCCAGCAGCCAAACCGGGACAACAGTTAACTATGGCTACACCTTC.

The CDR3 loop is CASSEGEEREGVVRELFF. As DNA, the CDR3 is TGTGCCAGCAGCGAAGGGGAGGAGCGGGAGGGCGTAGTCAGGGAGCTGTTTTTT. The J gene is TRBJ2-2, the V gene TRBV4-2; 10 positions match TRBD2. There are 18 residues in the CDR3. Germline V gives CDR1 LGHNA, CDR2 YNFKEQ. J lost 9 bases, V lost 5 bases, and 18 bases had no gene match.

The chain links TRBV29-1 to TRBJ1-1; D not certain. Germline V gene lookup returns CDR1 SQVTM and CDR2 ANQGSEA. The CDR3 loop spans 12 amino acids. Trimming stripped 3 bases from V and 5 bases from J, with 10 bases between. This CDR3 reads CSVEGGGTEAFF. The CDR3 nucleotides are TGCAGCGTTGAGGGAGGAGGTACTGAAGCTTTCTTT.

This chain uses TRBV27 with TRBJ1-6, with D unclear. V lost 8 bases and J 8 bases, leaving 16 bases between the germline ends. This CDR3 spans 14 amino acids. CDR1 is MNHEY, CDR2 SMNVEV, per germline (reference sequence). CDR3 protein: CASYLAASDSPLHF. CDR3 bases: TGTGCCAGCTACCTCGCGGCAAGCGATTCACCCCTCCACTTT.

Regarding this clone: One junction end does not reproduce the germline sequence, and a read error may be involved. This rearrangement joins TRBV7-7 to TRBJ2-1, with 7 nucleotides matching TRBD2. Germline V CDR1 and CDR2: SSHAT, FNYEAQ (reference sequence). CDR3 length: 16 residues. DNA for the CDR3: TGTGCTAGCACCCGGCGGACTGGGACTACCCCTAATGAGCAGTTCTTC. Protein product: CASTRRTGTTPNEQFF.

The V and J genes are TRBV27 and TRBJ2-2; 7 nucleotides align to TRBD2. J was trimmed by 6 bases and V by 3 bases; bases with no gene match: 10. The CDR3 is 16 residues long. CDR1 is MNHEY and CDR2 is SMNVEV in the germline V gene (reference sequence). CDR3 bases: TGTGCCAGCAGTTTTAGGGCGGGAGTCATGGCCGGGGAGCTGTTTTTT. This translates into CASSFRAGVMAGELFF.

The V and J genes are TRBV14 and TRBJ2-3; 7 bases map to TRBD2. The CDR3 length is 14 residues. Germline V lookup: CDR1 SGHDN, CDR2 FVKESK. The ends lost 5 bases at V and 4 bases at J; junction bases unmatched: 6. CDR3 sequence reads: CASSGGRKADTQYF. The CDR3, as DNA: TGTGCCAGCAGCGGCGGGAGAAAGGCAGATACGCAGTATTTT.

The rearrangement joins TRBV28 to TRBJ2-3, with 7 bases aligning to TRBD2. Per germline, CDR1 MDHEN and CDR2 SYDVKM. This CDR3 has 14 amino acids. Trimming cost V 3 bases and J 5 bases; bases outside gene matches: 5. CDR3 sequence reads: CASSLPGEGDTQYF. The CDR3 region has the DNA TGTGCCAGCAGTTTGCCGGGGGAGGGAGATACGCAGTATTTT.

The CDR3 protein is CASRAGAPTEAFF. The CDR3, as DNA: TGTGCCAGCAGGGCGGGGGCGCCCACTGAAGCTTTCTTT. The V call is TRBV2, the J call TRBJ1-1; the D gene is possibly TRBD1 (6 bases). The V end was cut by 6 bases, the J end by 4 bases, with 12 bases between. Germline CDR1 is SNHLY and CDR2 is FYNNEI. This CDR3 is 13 amino acids long.

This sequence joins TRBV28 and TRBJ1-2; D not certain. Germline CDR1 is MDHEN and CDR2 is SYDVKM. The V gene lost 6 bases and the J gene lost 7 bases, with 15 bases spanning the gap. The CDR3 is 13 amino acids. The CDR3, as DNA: TGTGCCAGCAGGAGAGACACGATCGGTGGCTACACCTTC. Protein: CASRRDTIGGYTF.

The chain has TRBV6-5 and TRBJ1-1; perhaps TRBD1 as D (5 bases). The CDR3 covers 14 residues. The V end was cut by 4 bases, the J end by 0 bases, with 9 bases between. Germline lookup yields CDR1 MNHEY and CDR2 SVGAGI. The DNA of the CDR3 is TGTGCCAGCAGTTTGACAGTCATGAACACTGAAGCTTTCTTT. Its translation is CASSLTVMNTEAFF.

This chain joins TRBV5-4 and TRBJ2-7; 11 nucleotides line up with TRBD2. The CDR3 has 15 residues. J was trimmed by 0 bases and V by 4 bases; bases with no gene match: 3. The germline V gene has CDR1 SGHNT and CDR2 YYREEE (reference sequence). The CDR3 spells CASSVGTSGSYEQYF. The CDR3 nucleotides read TGTGCCAGCAGCGTTGGGACTAGCGGCTCCTACGAGCAGTACTTC.

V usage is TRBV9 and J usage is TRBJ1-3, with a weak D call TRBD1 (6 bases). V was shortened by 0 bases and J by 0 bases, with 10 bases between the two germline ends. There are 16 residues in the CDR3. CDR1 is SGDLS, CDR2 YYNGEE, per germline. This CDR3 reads CASSVGQAFSGNTIYF. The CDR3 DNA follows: TGTGCCAGCAGCGTAGGACAGGCCTTCTCTGGAAACACCATATATTTT.

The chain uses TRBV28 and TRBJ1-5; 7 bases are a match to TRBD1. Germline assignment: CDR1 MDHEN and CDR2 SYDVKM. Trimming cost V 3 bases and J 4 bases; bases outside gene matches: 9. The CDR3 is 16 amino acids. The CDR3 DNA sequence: TGTGCCAGCAGTTTTACCAGATGGGGACAGAATCAGCCCCAGCATTTT. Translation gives CASSFTRWGQNQPQHF.

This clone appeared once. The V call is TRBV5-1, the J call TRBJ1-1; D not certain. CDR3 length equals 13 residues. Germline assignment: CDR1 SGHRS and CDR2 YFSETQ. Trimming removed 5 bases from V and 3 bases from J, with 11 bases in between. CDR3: CASSGRRDTEAFF. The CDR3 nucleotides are TGCGCCAGCAGTGGGAGGCGGGACACTGAAGCTTTCTTT.

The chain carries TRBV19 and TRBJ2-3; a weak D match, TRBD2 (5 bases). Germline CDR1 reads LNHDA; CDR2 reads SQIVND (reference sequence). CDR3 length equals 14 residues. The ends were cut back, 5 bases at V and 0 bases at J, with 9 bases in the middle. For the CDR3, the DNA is TGTGCCAGTAGTCCCGGCGGGAGCACAGATACGCAGTATTTT. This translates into CASSPGGSTDTQYF.

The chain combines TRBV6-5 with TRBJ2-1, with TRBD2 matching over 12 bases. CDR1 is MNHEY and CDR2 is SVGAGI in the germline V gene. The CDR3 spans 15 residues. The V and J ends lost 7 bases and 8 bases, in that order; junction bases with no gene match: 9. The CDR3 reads CASNELAGGMYEQFF. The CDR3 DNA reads TGTGCCAGCAACGAACTAGCGGGAGGAATGTATGAGCAGTTCTTC.

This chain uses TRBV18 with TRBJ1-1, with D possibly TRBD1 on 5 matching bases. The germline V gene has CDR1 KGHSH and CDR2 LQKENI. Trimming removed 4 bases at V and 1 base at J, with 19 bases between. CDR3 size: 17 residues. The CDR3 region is CASSRLPIGGGNTEAFF. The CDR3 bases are TGTGCCAGCTCACGTCTACCAATTGGGGGGGGGAACACTGAAGCTTTCTTT.